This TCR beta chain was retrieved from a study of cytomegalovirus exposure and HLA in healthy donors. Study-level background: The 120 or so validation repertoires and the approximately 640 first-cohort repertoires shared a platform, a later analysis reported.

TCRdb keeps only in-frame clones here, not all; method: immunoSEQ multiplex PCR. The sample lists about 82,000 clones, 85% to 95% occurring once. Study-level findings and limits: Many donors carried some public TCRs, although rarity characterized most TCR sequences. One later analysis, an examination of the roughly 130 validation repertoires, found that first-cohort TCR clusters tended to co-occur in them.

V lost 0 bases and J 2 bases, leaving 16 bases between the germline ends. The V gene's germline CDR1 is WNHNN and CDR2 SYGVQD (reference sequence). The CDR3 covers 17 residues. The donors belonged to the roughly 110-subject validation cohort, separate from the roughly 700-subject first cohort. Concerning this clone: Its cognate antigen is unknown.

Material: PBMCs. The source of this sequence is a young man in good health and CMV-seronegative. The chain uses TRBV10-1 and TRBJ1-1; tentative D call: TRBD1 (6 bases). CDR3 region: CASSESISGVLNTEAFF. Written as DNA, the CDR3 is TGCGCCAGCAGTGAGTCGATATCAGGGGTATTAAACACTGAAGCTTTCTTT.